This is a list of T cell receptor beta chains from one sample in a study of naive and memory T cell subsets. In TCRdb, the UMI-ligation and nested PCR reads were re-called with MiXCR into one record per CDR3 protein. The sample records 11,000 to 15,000 distinct CDR3 sequences, 4% to 6.5% being singletons. This sample comprised skin, obtained from a tuberculin skin test site. The receptors shown here come from an adult in good health. Each CDR3 is given with its conserved first and last residue. D genes are given only for firm matches. The listing skips clone size in some rows; elsewhere it reads once, few, many or a size class.

V: TRBV7-8; J: TRBJ2-3; size: many; D: TRBD2; DNA: TGTGCCAGCAGCTTAGTTACTAGCGGGGGGGCCGATACGCAGTATTTT; CDR3: CASSLVTSGGADTQYF
V: TRBV10-2; J: TRBJ1-5; size: many; D: -; DNA: TGCGCCAGCAGTGCCCCGAGGCAGCCCCAGCATTTT; CDR3: CASSAPRQPQHF
V: TRBV10-3; J: TRBJ2-1; size: medium-sized; D: TRBD2; DNA: TGTGCCATAAGAGGGGCTAGCGGAAACAATGAGCAGTTCTTC; CDR3: CAIRGASGNNEQFF
V: TRBV7-8; J: TRBJ2-1; size: many; D: TRBD2; DNA: TGTGCCAGCAGCTTAAGTCCTAGCGGGGGATACAATGAGCAGTTCTTC; CDR3: CASSLSPSGGYNEQFF
V: TRBV21-1; J: TRBJ2-1; size: many; D: -; DNA: TGTGCCAGCAGCATGAGAGGAGCGGGGGCGGGCAATGAGCAGTTCTTC; CDR3: CASSMRGAGAGNEQFF
V: TRBV4-3; J: TRBJ1-2; size: medium-sized; D: TRBD1; DNA: TGCGCCAGCAGCCAAGATTGGAACAGGGGCTATGGCTACACCTTC; CDR3: CASSQDWNRGYGYTF
V: TRBV18; J: TRBJ1-5; size: many; D: -; DNA: TGTGCCAGCTCCCTTACTGCGGGGGACCAGCCCCAGCATTTT; CDR3: CASSLTAGDQPQHF
V: TRBV12-3/TRBV12-4; J: TRBJ2-6; size: medium-sized; D: -; DNA: TGTGCCAGCAGTTTCGTCTCTGGGGCCAACGTCCTGACTTTC; CDR3: CASSFVSGANVLTF
V: TRBV4-2; J: TRBJ2-1; size: many; D: TRBD2; DNA: TGTGCCAGCAGCCAAGACCTGAGTAGCGGGGGTCCCTACAATGAGCAGTTCTTC; CDR3: CASSQDLSSGGPYNEQFF
V: TRBV7-9; J: TRBJ2-3; size: large; D: -; DNA: TGTGCCAGCAGCTTAGCTACAGATACGCAGTATTTT; CDR3: CASSLATDTQYF
V: TRBV6-2/TRBV6-3; J: TRBJ1-1; size: many; D: -; DNA: TGTGCCAGCGCCGATACAGAGAACACTGAAGCTTTCTTT; CDR3: CASADTENTEAFF
V: TRBV9; J: TRBJ2-5; size: medium-sized; D: -; DNA: TGTGCCAGCAGCGTGGACCACCAAGAGACCCAGTACTTC; CDR3: CASSVDHQETQYF
V: TRBV12-3/TRBV12-4; J: TRBJ2-3; size: many; D: -; DNA: TGTGCCAGCGGACGAGGAGGGACTAGCACAGATACGCAGTATTTT; CDR3: CASGRGGTSTDTQYF
V: TRBV7-2; J: TRBJ2-7; size: many; D: -; DNA: TGTGCCAGCAGCCGTGAATACCTGACCTACGAGCAGTACTTC; CDR3: CASSREYLTYEQYF
V: TRBV20-1; J: TRBJ2-5; size: many; D: -; DNA: TGCAGTGCTTGGTCCTTGCCGGGATTATTAGGGGGGGAAGAGACCCAGTACTTC; CDR3: CSAWSLPGLLGGEETQYF
V: TRBV14; J: TRBJ1-5; size: medium-sized; D: -; DNA: TGTGCCAGCAGCCCCGCTACTGTCCAGCCTTATAGCAATCAGCCCCAGCATTTT; CDR3: CASSPATVQPYSNQPQHF
V: TRBV6-2/TRBV6-3; J: TRBJ2-1; size: many; D: -; DNA: TGTGCCAGCAGTTACTGGGCAAATGAGCAGTTCTTC; CDR3: CASSYWANEQFF
V: TRBV11-3; J: TRBJ2-2; size: many; D: TRBD1; DNA: TGTGCCAGCAGCTTAGGGGACAGGGTTATCACCGGGGAGCTGTTTTTT; CDR3: CASSLGDRVITGELFF
V: TRBV2; J: TRBJ2-7; size: medium-sized; D: -; DNA: TGTGCCAGCAGTGCAGGCGGCGTGGGCGAGCAGTACTTC; CDR3: CASSAGGVGEQYF
V: TRBV5-1; J: TRBJ2-5; size: -; D: -; DNA: TGCGCCAGCAGCTTGTTTTCTCGGGAGACCCAGTACTTC; CDR3: CASSLFSRETQYF
V: TRBV21-1; J: TRBJ1-5; size: many; D: -; DNA: TGTGCCAGCAGTGGGAGGAAAACAGGGTTGGGTCAGCCCCAGCATTTT; CDR3: CASSGRKTGLGQPQHF
V: TRBV6-5; J: TRBJ2-2; size: many; D: TRBD2; DNA: TGTGCCAGCAGCCTGGGACTAGCGGGGGGGAGAGGGGAGCTGTTTTTT; CDR3: CASSLGLAGGRGELFF
V: TRBV28; J: TRBJ2-1; size: many; D: TRBD1; DNA: TGTGCCAGCCCTCCCCCCACAGGGGAAACCAATGAGCAGTTCTTC; CDR3: CASPPPTGETNEQFF
V: TRBV4-3; J: TRBJ2-7; size: many; D: TRBD1; DNA: TGCGCCAGCAGCCAACCGGGACAGGGGGCGCACGAGCAGTACTTC; CDR3: CASSQPGQGAHEQYF
V: TRBV5-1; J: TRBJ1-6; size: many; D: -; DNA: TGCGCCAGCAGGGATACATCGTCCCCGAATTCACCCCTCCACTTT; CDR3: CASRDTSSPNSPLHF
V: TRBV6-5; J: TRBJ1-1; size: many; D: -; DNA: TGTGCCAGCAGTTACCCACCTCAGGGTGGAAGGGGCACTGAAGCTTTCTTT; CDR3: CASSYPPQGGRGTEAFF
V: TRBV12-5; J: TRBJ2-4; size: many; D: -; DNA: TGTGCTAGTGGTCCCGAGGGACGGACAAACATTCAGTACTTC; CDR3: CASGPEGRTNIQYF
V: TRBV6-1; J: TRBJ1-5; size: -; D: -; DNA: TGTGCCAGCAGTGTTAGTCTCAGGAACAATCAGCCCCAGCATTTT; CDR3: CASSVSLRNNQPQHF
V: TRBV19; J: TRBJ2-4; size: many; D: TRBD1; DNA: TGTGCCAGTAGCTGGGACAGCCTAGCCAAAAACATTCAGTACTTC; CDR3: CASSWDSLAKNIQYF
V: TRBV4-1; J: TRBJ2-2; size: many; D: -; DNA: TGCGCCAGCAGTCATTACGGCGGAACGAACACCGGGGAGCTGTTTTTT; CDR3: CASSHYGGTNTGELFF
V: TRBV7-9; J: TRBJ2-3; size: few; D: -; DNA: TGTGCCAGCAGCTTAGCCGAGGGGTGGTTCACAGATACGCAGTATTTT; CDR3: CASSLAEGWFTDTQYF
V: TRBV13; J: TRBJ1-1; size: medium-sized; D: -; DNA: TGTGCCAGCAGCTTTGGGACACCGAACACTGAAGCTTTCTTT; CDR3: CASSFGTPNTEAFF
V: TRBV20-1; J: TRBJ1-1; size: medium-sized; D: -; DNA: TGCAGTGCTCCCGGACCGCACACTGAAGCTTTCTTT; CDR3: CSAPGPHTEAFF
V: TRBV20-1; J: TRBJ1-2; size: many; D: TRBD1; DNA: TGCAGTGCTAGAGATCCAGTTAAACCGGGACAGGGGGCCGGTGGCTACACCTTC; CDR3: CSARDPVKPGQGAGGYTF
V: TRBV12-3/TRBV12-4; J: TRBJ1-1; size: few; D: -; DNA: TGTGCCAGCACGAATCTCATCGGGGGGACTGAAGCTTTCTTT; CDR3: CASTNLIGGTEAFF
V: TRBV18; J: TRBJ1-5; size: many; D: -; DNA: TGTGCCAGCTCACCATCGAGACAGGGCAATCAGCCCCAGCATTTT; CDR3: CASSPSRQGNQPQHF
V: TRBV9; J: TRBJ2-6; size: many; D: -; DNA: TGTGCCAGCAGCGTCCAATCTGGGGCCAACGTCCTGACTTTC; CDR3: CASSVQSGANVLTF
V: TRBV29-1; J: TRBJ1-2; size: many; D: -; DNA: TGCAGCGTTGGGAACAGCAACTATGGCTACACCTTC; CDR3: CSVGNSNYGYTF
V: TRBV6-2/TRBV6-3; J: TRBJ2-6; size: many; D: -; DNA: TGTGCCAGCAGTTACGTCCTCGCTGGGGCCAACGTCCTGACTTTC; CDR3: CASSYVLAGANVLTF
V: TRBV28; J: TRBJ2-1; size: medium-sized; D: -; DNA: TGTGCCAGCAGTTACCCGGGAGCAGGGCCCTACAATGAGCAGTTCTTC; CDR3: CASSYPGAGPYNEQFF
V: TRBV12-3/TRBV12-4; J: TRBJ2-7; size: few; D: -; DNA: TGTGCCAGCAGTTCTCTGACAGCCAACTCCTACGAGCAGTACTTC; CDR3: CASSSLTANSYEQYF
V: TRBV4-1; J: TRBJ2-1; size: -; D: -; DNA: TGCGCCAGCAGCCAAGAATGGCAGGCCGCCTACAATGAGCAGTTCTTC; CDR3: CASSQEWQAAYNEQFF
V: TRBV30; J: TRBJ1-2; size: few; D: TRBD1; DNA: TGTGCCTGGGGTACAGGGGGCGCGAGCTATGGCTACACCTTC; CDR3: CAWGTGGASYGYTF
V: TRBV5-1; J: TRBJ2-3; size: medium-sized; D: -; DNA: TGCGCCAGCGCCTTCGTCGGGACAGATACGCAGTATTTT; CDR3: CASAFVGTDTQYF
V: TRBV7-2; J: TRBJ2-3; size: few; D: -; DNA: TGTGCCAGCAGCCCGCAGGGGACCCAAACAGATACGCAGTATTTT; CDR3: CASSPQGTQTDTQYF
V: TRBV29-1; J: TRBJ2-3; size: many; D: TRBD1; DNA: TGCAGCGTGACAACCGGGACAGACACAGATACGCAGTATTTT; CDR3: CSVTTGTDTDTQYF
V: TRBV20-1; J: TRBJ2-1; size: medium-sized; D: -; DNA: TGCAGTGCTAAGGGCCGGGGGAGTGAGCAGTTCTTC; CDR3: CSAKGRGSEQFF